This TCR beta chain was obtained from a study of T cell responses to AZD1222 COVID-19 vaccine. V dropped 8 bases and J dropped 1 base, with 20 bases sitting between them. The CDR3 loop spans 17 amino acids. Germline V lookup: CDR1 SGHAT, CDR2 FQNNGV. Clones were sequenced by immunoSEQ multiplex PCR, and TCRdb holds only the in-frame ones, with some missing. The table records about 120,000 clones, 75% to 95% of them present only once. General study results and limits: Reports say nearly half of spike-specific TCRs go after unmutated variant regions. Donors skewed white British and female; clonal diversity was possibly underestimated.

As to this clone: Its antigen remains unknown.

This receptor was identified in an adult in good health. Source: peripheral blood, taken on day 0 of AZD1222 vaccination. This chain connects TRBV11-2 to TRBJ1-4; D might be TRBD1 (6 bases). CDR3 sequence: CASAGHGRHLTNEKLFF. The CDR3 bases are TGTGCCAGCGCGGGACACGGAAGACACTTAACTAATGAAAAACTGTTTTTT.